This T cell receptor beta chain was retrieved from a study of cytomegalovirus exposure and HLA in healthy donors. Regarding the study as a whole: It was confirmed in vitro that three of the CMV-associated chains were specific for CMV antigens. Presence/absence analyses supposed approximately even sequencing depth among donors.

Germline values: CDR1 SNHLY, CDR2 FYNNEI. Unmatched junction bases numbered 5, after V lost 7 bases and J lost 2 bases. The CDR3 spans 14 residues. The PCR was carried out with 60 Vbeta primers and 13 Jbeta primers. This table comes from immunoSEQ multiplex PCR, and its TCRdb copy is limited to in-frame clones, with some not included. The sample consists of 150,000 to 200,000 clones, around three quarters of them appearing once. As concerns this clone: Its antigen remains unknown.

Material for sequencing was PBMCs. This TCR derives from a woman aged 45-65 years in good health and CMV-seronegative. V gene TRBV2 combines with J gene TRBJ1-5, with 7 bases matching TRBD1. The CDR3 protein is CASMGQSGNQPQHF. The CDR3 DNA follows: TGTGCCAGCATGGGACAGTCCGGCAATCAGCCCCAGCATTTT.